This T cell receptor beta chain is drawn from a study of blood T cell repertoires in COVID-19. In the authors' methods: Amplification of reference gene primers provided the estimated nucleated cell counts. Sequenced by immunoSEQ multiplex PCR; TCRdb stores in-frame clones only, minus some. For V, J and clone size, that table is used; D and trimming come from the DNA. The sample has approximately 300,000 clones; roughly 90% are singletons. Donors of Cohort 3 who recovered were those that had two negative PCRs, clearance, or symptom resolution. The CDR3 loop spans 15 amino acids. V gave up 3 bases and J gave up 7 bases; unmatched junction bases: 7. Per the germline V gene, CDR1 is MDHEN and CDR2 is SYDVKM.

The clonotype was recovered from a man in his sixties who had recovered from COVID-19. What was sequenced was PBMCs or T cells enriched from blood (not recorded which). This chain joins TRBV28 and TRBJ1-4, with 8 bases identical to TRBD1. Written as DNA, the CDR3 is TGTGCCAGCAGTTTGACAGGGGCGGGGATTGAAAAACTGTTTTTT. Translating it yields CASSLTGAGIEKLFF.